The T cell receptor (beta chain) described here comes from a study of blood T cell repertoires in COVID-19. Whole-study context: Samples representing acute and convalescent COVID-19 were sourced from the United States, Italy and Spain. The cDNA or gDNA used as material had been derived from T cells, B-cell-depleted T cells, or PBMCs.

Original methodology: Counts of nucleated cells, estimated from reference gene primer amplification, were obtained. This table comes from immunoSEQ multiplex PCR, and its TCRdb copy is limited to in-frame clones, with some not included. V and J calls and clone size are given by that table; D and trimming were obtained from the DNA. The sample contains approximately 110,000 clones, around 90% of which appear only once. The CDR3 runs to 16 residues. Trimming took 2 bases from V and 4 from J, leaving 18 bases between them. Per the germline V gene, CDR1 is SGHTA and CDR2 is FQGTGA. The TCR originated in a woman aged 45-65 years with active or convalescent COVID-19. The chain joins TRBV7-3 to TRBJ2-7, with D tentatively TRBD2 (5 bases). Material for sequencing was peripheral blood. The CDR3 is CASSLVTRSAAYEQYF. The CDR3 DNA sequence: TGTGCCAGCAGCTTAGTCACTAGGTCGGCAGCATACGAGCAGTACTTC.